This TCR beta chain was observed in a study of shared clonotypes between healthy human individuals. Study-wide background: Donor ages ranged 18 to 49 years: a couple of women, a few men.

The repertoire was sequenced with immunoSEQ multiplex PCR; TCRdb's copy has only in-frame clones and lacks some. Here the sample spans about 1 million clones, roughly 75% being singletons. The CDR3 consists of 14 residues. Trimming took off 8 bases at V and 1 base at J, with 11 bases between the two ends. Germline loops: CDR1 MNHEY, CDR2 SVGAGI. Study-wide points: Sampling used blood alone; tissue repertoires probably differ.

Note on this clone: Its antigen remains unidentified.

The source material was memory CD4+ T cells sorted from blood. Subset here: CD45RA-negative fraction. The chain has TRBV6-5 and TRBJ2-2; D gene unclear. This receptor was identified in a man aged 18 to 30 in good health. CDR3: CASGPSGNTGELFF. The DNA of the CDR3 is TGTGCCAGCGGGCCCTCTGGGAACACCGGGGAGCTGTTTTTT.